These 23 T cell receptor beta chains originate from one sample sequenced in a study of T-cell reconstitution after alpha-beta-depleted transplantation in children. Unique molecular identifiers featured in how the TCRbeta library was prepared. A single record per CDR3 protein comes from TCRdb applying MiXCR to the PCR reads. Of a few hundred thousand distinct CDR3 sequences listed, 20% to 30% were seen once; the top ten hold about 2.8%. This specimen was PBMCs, taken before TCRalphabeta/CD19-depleted stem cell transplant. All receptors derive from a girl aged 2-10 years with Fanconi anemia, due to receive a stem cell transplant.

This clonotype was seen only a few times. The J gene is TRBJ2-7, the V gene TRBV7-8; D is uncertain. CDR1 and CDR2 from the germline V gene are SGHVS and FQNEAQ. Trimming shortened V by 0 bases and J by 2 bases, and 11 bases separated the two germline ends. The CDR3 covers 15 residues. CDR3 coding DNA: TGTGCCAGCAGCTTAGCGCTCGAGGATACCTACGAGCAGTACTTC. Residues: CASSLALEDTYEQYF.

J is TRBJ2-5 and V is TRBV5-1; D not resolved. The length of the CDR3 is 14 residues. From germline, CDR1 is SGHRS and CDR2 YFSETQ. V was shortened by 0 bases and J by 5 bases, with 11 bases between the two germline ends. CDR3 in amino acids: CASSLASQGETQYF. CDR3 coding DNA: TGCGCCAGCAGCTTGGCCAGTCAAGGGGAGACCCAGTACTTC.

This clonotype has more than one count but fewer than ten. The DNA of the CDR3 is TGTGCCAGTACCTCATCACCGGGACTAGTAAGCTACGAGCAGTACTTC. Its translation: CASTSSPGLVSYEQYF. The chain joins TRBV19 to TRBJ2-7; 8 bases are a match to TRBD2. V lost 7 bases to trimming and J lost 3 bases; unmatched junction nucleotides: 14. There are 16 residues in the CDR3. Germline V lookup: CDR1 LNHDA, CDR2 SQIVND (reference sequence). Variable domain in full (rest from reference TRBV19 and TRBJ2-7): DGGITQSPKYLFRKEGQNVTLSCEQNLNHDAMYWYRQDPGQGLRLIYYSQIVNDFQKGDIAEGYSVSREKKESFPLTVTSAQKNPTAFYLCASTSSPGLVSYEQYFGPGTRLTVT.

This clonotype appeared many times. This chain links TRBV12-3 or TRBV12-4 with TRBJ2-2; TRBD2 matches 7 bases. V shed 1 base, J shed 3 bases, and the junction held 5 bases outside the gene matches. This CDR3 is 16 amino acids long. As DNA, the CDR3 is TGTGCCAGCAGTTTAGGGGCTAGCGGCGACACCGGGGAGCTGTTTTTT. Translation gives CASSLGASGDTGELFF.

This clonotype was seen a few times. This chain connects TRBV10-2 to TRBJ2-2; 8 positions match TRBD2. V lost 4 bases and J lost 4; bases outside the gene matches: 5. The CDR3 consists of 15 residues. The germline V gene encodes CDR1 WSHSY and CDR2 SAAADI. The CDR3 coding sequence is TGCGCCAGCAGTGTTGGTAGCGGGGTCACCGGGGAGCTGTTTTTT. It is translated as CASSVGSGVTGELFF.

This clonotype occurred a few times. The genes are TRBV20-1 and TRBJ2-7, with 7 bases aligning to TRBD1. Looked up from germline, CDR1 is DFQATT and CDR2 is SNEGSKA (reference sequence). V lost 1 base to trimming and J lost 4 bases; unmatched junction nucleotides: 4. This CDR3 comprises 13 residues. The CDR3 loop is CSARADRLYEQYF. The DNA for the CDR3 is TGCAGTGCTAGAGCGGACAGGCTTTACGAGCAGTACTTC.

This clonotype has just a few counts. The V call is TRBV20-1, the J call TRBJ2-2; D remains ambiguous. The germline V gene encodes CDR1 DFQATT and CDR2 SNEGSKA (reference sequence). The CDR3 consists of 17 residues. Trimming removed 5 bases from V and 5 bases from J, with 24 bases in between. The CDR3 loop is CSASAHPNRWGTGELFF. The CDR3 DNA reads as TGCAGTGCTTCTGCTCACCCCAATCGGTGGGGAACCGGGGAGCTGTTTTTT.

This clonotype showed up just a few times. This sequence joins TRBV20-1 and TRBJ1-2; tentatively, D is TRBD1 (6 bases). This CDR3 comprises 12 residues. V was clipped by 5 bases and J by 2 bases, with 9 bases between them. Germline V gene data show CDR1 as DFQATT and CDR2 as SNEGSKA (reference sequence). Here the CDR3 DNA reads TGCAGTGCTGCCCAGGGGAACTATGGCTACACCTTC. Translated, it gives CSAAQGNYGYTF.

The rearrangement links TRBV20-1 to TRBJ2-1; 7 bases are a match to TRBD2. V lost 3 bases and J lost 6; bases outside the gene matches: 14. Per the germline V gene, CDR1 is DFQATT and CDR2 is SNEGSKA (reference sequence). This CDR3 has 16 amino acids. CDR3 amino acids: CSASPPLSGIVNEQFF. The CDR3 DNA reads as TGCAGTGCTAGCCCGCCTCTAAGCGGGATAGTCAATGAGCAGTTCTTC.

This chain links TRBV29-1 with TRBJ2-2; D not certain. The germline V gene encodes CDR1 SQVTM and CDR2 ANQGSEA. V was cut by 6 bases and J by 8 bases, with 13 bases left in between. The CDR3 loop spans 12 amino acids. This CDR3 is CSVKGDTGELFF. In nucleotides, the CDR3 is TGCAGCGTCAAGGGCGATACGGGGGAGCTGTTTTTT.

The V gene is TRBV20-1, the J gene TRBJ2-1, with 11 nucleotides matching TRBD2. Germline V gives CDR1 DFQATT, CDR2 SNEGSKA (reference sequence). The CDR3 spans 16 residues. V gave up 1 base and J gave up 3 bases; unmatched junction bases: 5. CDR3 nucleotide sequence: TGCAGTGCTAGAGCGGGACTAGCGGCCATCTACAATGAGCAGTTCTTC. Amino acids: CSARAGLAAIYNEQFF.

This chain connects TRBV20-1 to TRBJ2-1; D ambiguous. V dropped 0 bases and J dropped 9 bases, with 12 bases sitting between them. This CDR3 spans 13 amino acids. Germline V gives CDR1 DFQATT, CDR2 SNEGSKA (reference sequence). The CDR3 region is CSARDARFSEQFF. The CDR3 coding sequence is TGCAGTGCTAGAGACGCCAGATTTAGTGAGCAGTTCTTC.

This clonotype came up many times. The V and J genes are TRBV6-5 and TRBJ1-1; the D gene is possibly TRBD1 (6 bases). Germline CDR1 is MNHEY and CDR2 is SVGAGI. The length of the CDR3 is 17 residues. Between the trimmed V and J ends, which lost 5 bases and 0 bases, there was a span of 19 bases. The CDR3 loop is CASSPITPGQVNTEAFF. The CDR3 nucleotides are TGTGCCAGCAGTCCTATTACCCCGGGACAAGTGAACACTGAAGCTTTCTTT.

This clonotype was seen many times. J is TRBJ2-7 and V is TRBV12-3 or TRBV12-4; possibly TRBD1 or TRBD2 for D (5 bases each). The CDR3 loop spans 14 amino acids. V shed 1 base and J shed 3 bases, with 10 bases lying between them. The CDR3 DNA sequence: TGTGCCAGCAGTTTAGGGAGGACAAACTACGAGCAGTACTTC. Amino acids: CASSLGRTNYEQYF.

The chain employs TRBV5-1 and TRBJ1-1; D is undetermined. Trimming pared 3 bases from V and 0 bases from J, leaving 9 bases between. Germline V gives CDR1 SGHRS, CDR2 YFSETQ. The CDR3 runs 14 residues. CDR3 sequence reads: CASSYERVNTEAFF. CDR3 DNA: TGCGCCAGCAGCTACGAGCGGGTGAACACTGAAGCTTTCTTT.

This clonotype was detected only a few times. The rearrangement links TRBV12-3 or TRBV12-4 to TRBJ2-2; a weak D match, TRBD1 (6 bases). CDR3 length equals 17 residues. V lost 3 bases to trimming and J lost 6 bases, with 20 bases between them. The DNA for the CDR3 is TGTGCCAGCAGTTTTTCAATGATAGACCGACAGGCCGGGGAGCTGTTTTTT. This codes for CASSFSMIDRQAGELFF.

The chain uses TRBV7-2 and TRBJ2-2; D might be TRBD1 (5 bases). CDR1 and CDR2 (germline): SGHTA, FQGNSA. The CDR3 is made up of 14 amino acids. Trimming took off 6 bases at V and 2 bases at J, with 10 bases between the two ends. The CDR3 protein is CASRGQVNTGELFF. For the CDR3, the DNA is TGTGCCAGCAGGGGGCAGGTTAACACCGGGGAGCTGTTTTTT. Variable domain in full (rest from reference TRBV7-2 and TRBJ2-2): GAGVSQSPSNKVTEKGKDVELRCDPISGHTALYWYRQSLGQGLEFLIYFQGNSAPDKSGLPSDRFSAERTGGSVSTLTIQRTQQEDSAVYLCASRGQVNTGELFFGEGSRLTVL.

Ten or more counts support this clonotype. The chain combines TRBV12-3 or TRBV12-4 with TRBJ1-2, with D uncertain. V was shortened by 1 base and J by 5 bases, with 11 bases between the two germline ends. The CDR3 sequence is 14 residues long. CDR3 loop: CASSLDGGIYGYTF. In DNA, the CDR3 is TGTGCCAGCAGTTTAGATGGCGGAATATATGGCTACACCTTC.

The chain links TRBV14 to TRBJ2-7; 8 bases align to TRBD2. Germline lookup yields CDR1 SGHDN and CDR2 FVKESK. The CDR3 is made up of 16 amino acids. Unmatched junction bases numbered 12, after V lost 4 bases and J lost 4 bases. CDR3 sequence: CASSRLPGLELYEQYF. CDR3 DNA sequence: TGTGCCAGCAGCCGCCTACCGGGACTAGAATTATACGAGCAGTACTTC.

This chain links TRBV10-1 with TRBJ2-5, with D perhaps matching TRBD1 (6 bases). The germline gives CDR1 WNHNN, CDR2 SYGVQD (reference sequence). The CDR3 consists of 18 residues. V shed 7 bases and J shed 2 bases, with 26 bases lying between them. CDR3 bases: TGCGCCAGCACCCAAGGGGGTACCGGGAAGACGATACAAGAGACCCAGTACTTC. It translates to CASTQGGTGKTIQETQYF.

Ten or more counts support this clonotype. The chain employs TRBV20-1 and TRBJ1-5; 7 positions agree with TRBD1. V dropped 5 bases and J dropped 5; count of bases not matched to a gene: 6. From germline, CDR1 is DFQATT and CDR2 SNEGSKA (reference sequence). The CDR3 runs to 13 residues. The CDR3 nucleotides read TGCAGTGCTCGTGACAGGGTTGATCAGCCCCAGCATTTT. Amino acids: CSARDRVDQPQHF.

The V call is TRBV4-1, the J call TRBJ2-1; 10 nucleotides agree with TRBD1. This CDR3 contains 15 residues. With V trimmed by 4 bases and J by 3 bases, 3 bases remained unmatched. Germline V gene lookup returns CDR1 MGHRA and CDR2 YSYEKL. CDR3 amino acids: CASSRGQGGYNEQFF. In nucleotides, the CDR3 is TGCGCCAGCAGCCGTGGACAGGGGGGCTACAATGAGCAGTTCTTC.

This clonotype showed up many times. The genes are TRBV27 and TRBJ2-5; 10 nucleotides line up with TRBD2. This CDR3 is built from 16 residues. The V and J ends lost 6 bases and 2 bases, in that order; junction bases with no gene match: 9. Germline V gene sequence: CDR1 MNHEY, CDR2 SMNVEV (reference sequence). The CDR3 here is CASSLSALAGQETQYF. CDR3 bases: TGTGCCAGCAGCCTGAGCGCACTAGCGGGACAAGAGACCCAGTACTTC.